One sample yielded the 15 T cell receptor beta chains listed below, sequenced in a study of blood T cell repertoires in COVID-19. The repertoire was sequenced with immunoSEQ multiplex PCR; TCRdb's copy has only in-frame clones and lacks some. The sample lists 200,000 to 250,000 clones; approximately 90% were seen once. The sequencing sample was made of PBMCs or T cells enriched from blood (not recorded which). The receptors derive from a man younger than 45 who had recovered from COVID-19.

This clone was seen once. The chain carries TRBV4-2 and TRBJ1-4; no definite D call. CDR1 is LGHNA, CDR2 YNFKEQ, per germline. This CDR3 spans 15 amino acids. V lost 5 bases, J lost 3 bases, and 13 bases lay in between. The CDR3: CASSYGGHSNEKLFF. CDR3 nucleotide sequence: TGTGCCAGCAGCTACGGAGGGCATTCTAATGAAAAACTGTTTTTT.

The chain links TRBV9 to TRBJ2-3, with D perhaps matching TRBD1 (7 bases). The CDR3 is made up of 18 amino acids. The germline CDR1 and CDR2 sequences are SGDLS and YYNGEE. V lost 3 bases to trimming and J lost 0 bases, with 20 bases between them. The CDR3: CASSDRPGGGPSTDTQYF. The CDR3 DNA sequence: TGTGCCAGCAGCGACCGACCCGGAGGGGGCCCTAGCACAGATACGCAGTATTTT.

This clone came up a few times. The chain has TRBV5-1 and TRBJ1-2; 9 nucleotides line up with TRBD1. There are 15 residues in the CDR3. Germline values: CDR1 SGHRS, CDR2 YFSETQ. The V segment lost 4 bases and the J segment 7 bases; nucleotides outside the gene matches: 11. Here the CDR3 reads CASSPSDRGRLGYTF. The DNA for the CDR3 is TGCGCCAGCAGCCCCTCTGACAGGGGGAGACTTGGCTACACCTTC.

The chain carries TRBV7-2 and TRBJ2-7; no definite D call. This CDR3 is 15 amino acids long. Trimming stripped 1 base from V and 6 bases from J, with 16 bases between. Germline V gene lookup returns CDR1 SGHTA and CDR2 FQGNSA. The CDR3 DNA reads as TGTGCCAGCAGCTTAGGCCCCAGTTTCATCCTCGAGCAGTACTTC. Translating gives CASSLGPSFILEQYF. The full variable domain, with the rest looked up from reference TRBV7-2 and TRBJ2-7, is GAGVSQSPSNKVTEKGKDVELRCDPISGHTALYWYRQSLGQGLEFLIYFQGNSAPDKSGLPSDRFSAERTGGSVSTLTIQRTQQEDSAVYLCASSLGPSFILEQYFGPGTRLTVT.

This chain joins TRBV7-2 and TRBJ1-5; 7 nucleotides align to TRBD1. V dropped 1 base and J dropped 6; count of bases not matched to a gene: 0. Germline V CDR1 and CDR2: SGHTA, FQGNSA. This CDR3 comprises 13 residues. CDR3 region: CASSLGDSQPQHF. In nucleotides, the CDR3 is TGTGCCAGCAGCTTAGGGGACAGTCAGCCCCAGCATTTT.

This sequence joins TRBV30 and TRBJ1-2; 12 bases match TRBD1. J lost 5 bases, V lost 0 bases, and 10 bases had no gene match. Germline V lookup: CDR1 GTSNPN, CDR2 SVGIG (reference sequence). The CDR3 has 17 amino acids. For the CDR3, the DNA is TGTGCCTGGAGTGTAGGGACAGGGGGCCGTACTTATTATGGCTACACCTTC. Protein product: CAWSVGTGGRTYYGYTF.

J is TRBJ1-6 and V is TRBV19; D not resolved. The germline gives CDR1 LNHDA, CDR2 SQIVND (reference sequence). The CDR3 runs to 13 residues. Trimming shortened V by 10 bases and J by 9 bases, and 16 bases separated the two germline ends. CDR3 in amino acids: CATTNGRGSPLHF. In DNA, the CDR3 is TGTGCCACCACTAACGGTCGGGGTTCACCCCTCCACTTT.

This clone showed up just once. The chain has TRBV30 and TRBJ1-2; TRBD1 agrees at 8 bases. Germline loops: CDR1 GTSNPN, CDR2 SVGIG (reference sequence). CDR3 size: 15 residues. The trim removed 5 bases at V and 4 bases at J, leaving 12 bases unmatched. The DNA for the CDR3 is TGTGCCTGGTGGTCCCCAGGGGGCGAAGGCTATGGCTACACCTTC. Protein: CAWWSPGGEGYGYTF.

The chain joins TRBV4-3 to TRBJ2-7, with D possibly TRBD2 on 5 matching bases. There are 14 residues in the CDR3. The germline V gene encodes CDR1 LGHNA and CDR2 YSLEER. V gave up 0 bases and J gave up 2 bases, with 8 bases separating them. The CDR3 DNA reads as TGCGCCAGCAGCCAAGATCCGGGGACCTACGAGCAGTACTTC. Its protein is CASSQDPGTYEQYF.

The chain links TRBV24-1 to TRBJ2-7, with 8 bases fitting TRBD1. Germline CDR1 and CDR2: KGHDR and SFDVKD. The CDR3 loop spans 17 amino acids. V gave up 5 bases and J gave up 3 bases; unmatched junction bases: 14. The CDR3 protein is CATSALGATGEGYEQYF. In nucleotides, the CDR3 is TGTGCCACCAGTGCTTTAGGAGCGACAGGGGAAGGCTACGAGCAGTACTTC.

In its sample, this clone was seen once. The rearrangement uses TRBV7-3 and TRBJ1-1; the D is unclear. Germline CDR1 and CDR2: SGHTA and FQGTGA. This CDR3 comprises 16 residues. V lost 2 bases to trimming and J lost 2 bases, with 15 bases between them. For the CDR3, the DNA is TGTGCCAGCAGCTTATTGGCGACGAAACTAAACACTGAAGCTTTCTTT. Residues: CASSLLATKLNTEAFF.

The chain joins TRBV9 to TRBJ2-5, with TRBD2 identical over 7 bases. The CDR3 has 14 residues. With V trimmed by 7 bases and J by 5 bases, 11 bases remained unmatched. In germline, CDR1 is SGDLS, CDR2 YYNGEE. The CDR3 DNA follows: TGTGCCAGCGGGAGTGGGAGGGCGGTGGAGACCCAGTACTTC. Its protein is CASGSGRAVETQYF. The full variable domain, its missing parts supplied by reference TRBV9 and TRBJ2-5, is DSGVTQTPKHLITATGQRVTLRCSPRSGDLSVYWYQQSLDQGLQFLIQYYNGEERAKGNILERFSAQQFPDLHSELNLSSLELGDSALYFCASGSGRAVETQYFGPGTRLLVL.

CDR3 DNA sequence: TGTGCCTGGAGTCTGGACAGGGGGCCCAACGAGCAGTACTTC. Translation gives CAWSLDRGPNEQYF. The chain recombines TRBV30 with TRBJ2-7; 11 nucleotides match TRBD1. With 2 bases clipped from V and 5 bases from J, the junction kept 5 bases outside the gene matches. Germline assignment: CDR1 GTSNPN and CDR2 SVGIG (reference sequence). The CDR3 is 14 amino acids. The full variable domain, in which reference TRBV30 and TRBJ2-7 provide the parts outside the CDR3, is SQTIHQWPATLVQPVGSPLSLECTVEGTSNPNLYWYRQAAGRGLQLLFYSVGIGQISSEVPQNLSASRPQDRQFILSSKKLLLSDSGFYLCAWSLDRGPNEQYFGPGTRLTVT.

The chain combines TRBV5-8 with TRBJ2-4; D is unresolved. Germline-derived CDR1 and CDR2 are SGHTS and YDEGEE. V was shortened by 2 bases and J by 1 base, with 10 bases between the two germline ends. CDR3 size: 15 residues. The CDR3 reads CASSFPTNAKNIQYF. The CDR3 DNA reads TGTGCCAGCAGCTTTCCCACTAACGCCAAAAACATTCAGTACTTC.

V is TRBV5-1 and J is TRBJ1-3; D unresolved. Trimming removed 1 base at V and 0 bases at J, with 11 bases between. CDR1 and CDR2 (germline): SGHRS, YFSETQ. This CDR3 has 16 residues. Written as DNA, the CDR3 is TGCGCCAGCAGCTTGTCGAACGGTCACTCTGGAAACACCATATATTTT. Its protein is CASSLSNGHSGNTIYF.